The 20 T cell receptor beta chains below all came from one sample that was sequenced in a study of T cells after yellow fever vaccination. Each CDR3 protein is one row after TCRdb ran MiXCR on the 5' RACE reads. The table shows about 360,000 distinct CDR3 sequences, with around 6.4% occurring only once. Sequenced material: PBMCs, taken 5 days after the yellow fever booster vaccination. These receptors originate from a young man who received the YFV17D yellow fever vaccine.

The chain links TRBV23-1 to TRBJ2-7; possibly TRBD1 for D (5 bases). TRBV23-1 is filed as an ORF, its function uncertain. The CDR3 sequence is 16 residues long. Trimming removed 7 bases from V and 3 bases from J, with 22 bases in between. CDR3 amino acids: CASNLYIGQSCYEQYF. The CDR3 DNA reads TGCGCCAGCAATCTGTATATTGGACAATCCTGCTACGAGCAGTACTTC.

This clonotype was found many times. The J gene is TRBJ2-7, the V gene TRBV29-1; tentatively, D is TRBD1 (6 bases). Germline assignment: CDR1 SQVTM and CDR2 ANQGSEA. This CDR3 spans 13 amino acids. V was pared by 7 bases and J by 5 bases, with 18 bases between. The CDR3 DNA reads TGCAGCGCCGGAACAGGGTTTGGTAACGAGCAGTACTTC. It yields the protein CSAGTGFGNEQYF.

The chain combines TRBV28 with TRBJ2-3; D ambiguous. Trimming stripped 5 bases from V and 2 bases from J, with 5 bases between. This CDR3 has 12 amino acids. Germline loops: CDR1 MDHEN, CDR2 SYDVKM. The CDR3 is CASSDPTDTQYF. The CDR3 region has the DNA TGTGCCAGCAGTGACCCCACAGATACGCAGTATTTT.

This clonotype was recorded many times. The chain employs TRBV10-2 and TRBJ2-7; 10 bases are shared with TRBD2. The CDR3 is made up of 12 amino acids. CDR1 is WSHSY and CDR2 is SAAADI in the germline V gene. J gave up 4 bases and V 9 bases, and 3 bases lay outside the gene matches. CDR3 sequence (DNA): TGCGCCAGTGAGCGGGAGGGGTACGAGCAGTACTTC. Amino acids: CASEREGYEQYF.

This clonotype has ten or more counts. V usage is TRBV5-1 and J usage is TRBJ2-3, with 8 bases that match TRBD2. Germline CDR1 and CDR2: SGHRS and YFSETQ. Trimming took 0 bases from V and 3 from J; bases not matched to a gene: 3. This CDR3 is 15 amino acids long. The CDR3 DNA sequence: TGCGCCAGCAGCTTGGGAGCGGGAGTAACAGATACGCAGTATTTT. It is translated as CASSLGAGVTDTQYF.

The rearrangement joins TRBV20-1 to TRBJ2-2; 10 bases match TRBD1. Germline V lookup: CDR1 DFQATT, CDR2 SNEGSKA (reference sequence). This CDR3 is 15 amino acids long. Trimming cost V 4 bases and J 2 bases; bases outside gene matches: 4. The CDR3 spells CSATRQGANTGELFF. The DNA of the CDR3 is TGCAGTGCTACACGACAGGGGGCAAACACCGGGGAGCTGTTTTTT.

This clonotype came up a few times. This rearrangement joins TRBV9 to TRBJ2-5, with D perhaps TRBD1 (6 bases). Per germline, CDR1 SGDLS and CDR2 YYNGEE. CDR3 length equals 15 residues. V was clipped by 0 bases and J by 3 bases, with 12 bases between them. Written as DNA, the CDR3 is TGTGCCAGCAGCGTAGATGGTAGGGACAAAGAGACCCAGTACTTC. It yields the protein CASSVDGRDKETQYF.

As for this clonotype: An end of the junction differs from the germline gene, which may be a read error. The V gene is TRBV7-2, the J gene TRBJ2-1; 14 positions match TRBD2. The CDR3 totals 14 residues. Germline-derived CDR1 and CDR2 are SGHTA and FQGNSA. DNA for the CDR3: TGTGCCAGCAGCCCCCCCCCCGGGACTAGCGGGAGTCGGTTC. It translates to CASSPPPGTSGSRF. Full variable domain (missing parts from reference TRBV7-2 and TRBJ2-1): GAGVSQSPSNKVTEKGKDVELRCDPISGHTALYWYRQSLGQGLEFLIYFQGNSAPDKSGLPSDRFSAERTGGSVSTLTIQRTQQEDSAVYLCASSPPPGTSGSRFGPGTRLTVL.

In this sample, this clonotype turned up many times. This rearrangement joins TRBV10-3 to TRBJ2-2, with TRBD2 matching 8 bases. The CDR3 spans 14 residues. Germline CDR1 reads ENHRY; CDR2 reads SYGVKD. Losses at the gene ends were 10 bases for V and 4 bases for J; bases not matched to a gene: 8. CDR3 sequence: CASRAGGTTGELFF. CDR3 bases: TGTGCCAGCAGGGCGGGAGGAACCACCGGGGAGCTGTTTTTT.

This clonotype was counted ten times or more. The chain has TRBV5-1 and TRBJ2-3; 8 bases agree with TRBD2. This CDR3 is 15 amino acids long. CDR1 is SGHRS and CDR2 is YFSETQ in the germline V gene. V trimming: 4 bases; J trimming: 4 bases; junction bases outside the gene matches: 8. CDR3 nucleotide sequence: TGCGCCAGCAGCCGGTCAGCGGGGGTACCAGATACGCAGTATTTT. Its protein is CASSRSAGVPDTQYF.

This clonotype was seen a handful of times. V is TRBV6-5 and J is TRBJ2-1; 11 bases align to TRBD2. Germline V gene data show CDR1 as MNHEY and CDR2 as SVGAGI. J lost 9 bases, V lost 4 bases, and 5 bases had no gene match. The CDR3 contains 14 residues. The CDR3 DNA reads as TGTGCCAGCAGTTCAACTAGCGGGAGCTTTGAGCAGTTCTTC. It is translated as CASSSTSGSFEQFF.

This clonotype has ten or more counts. The CDR3: CASSESDRVNEKLFF. CDR3 nucleotide sequence: TGTGCCAGCAGTGAATCCGACAGAGTAAATGAAAAACTGTTTTTT. The V gene is TRBV25-1, the J gene TRBJ1-4; tentatively, D is TRBD1 (5 bases). Germline CDR1 is MGHDK and CDR2 is SYGVNS. The CDR3 is 15 amino acids. Trimming removed 1 base at V and 5 bases at J, with 11 bases between.

This clonotype was seen many times. The chain combines TRBV5-1 with TRBJ2-2; D not resolved. The CDR3 is 13 residues long. Germline CDR1 and CDR2: SGHRS and YFSETQ. V lost 4 bases to trimming and J lost 4 bases, with 8 bases between them. DNA of the CDR3: TGCGCCAGCAGCGCCGGACCCACCGGGGAGCTGTTTTTT. Its translation is CASSAGPTGELFF.

The J gene is TRBJ2-6, the V gene TRBV20-1, with 8 bases that match TRBD1. The germline CDR1 and CDR2 sequences are DFQATT and SNEGSKA (reference sequence). This CDR3 is built from 18 residues. Losses at the gene ends were 1 base for V and 3 bases for J; bases not matched to a gene: 11. Written as DNA, the CDR3 is TGCAGTGCTAGAGGGTCCGGGGTACAGGGGGATGGGGCCAACGTCCTGACTTTC. Residues: CSARGSGVQGDGANVLTF.

This clonotype appeared a few times. This chain uses TRBV11-2 with TRBJ2-5; TRBD2 aligns across 8 bases. V dropped 4 bases and J dropped 9; count of bases not matched to a gene: 10. Germline V gene sequence: CDR1 SGHAT, CDR2 FQNNGV. This CDR3 is built from 14 residues. The DNA for the CDR3 is TGTGCCAGCAGCTCGGGGGGGGGCTCGTATCCCCAGTACTTC. Translation gives CASSSGGGSYPQYF. The full variable domain, completed using reference TRBV11-2 and TRBJ2-5, is EAGVAQSPRYKIIEKRQSVAFWCNPISGHATLYWYQQILGQGPKLLIQFQNNGVVDDSQLPKDRFSAERLKGVDSTLKIQPAKLEDSAVYLCASSSGGGSYPQYFGPGTRLLVL.

The table lists this clonotype with many counts. The chain couples TRBV7-6 to TRBJ2-5, with D unresolved. The CDR3 spans 13 residues. CDR1 and CDR2 from the germline V gene are SGHVS and FNYEAQ. V lost 0 bases and J lost 11, with 13 bases in between. CDR3 nucleotides: TGTGCCAGCAGCTTAGCAGCCCGCTGGGCGCAGTACTTC. Translated: CASSLAARWAQYF. The complete variable domain, with remaining parts taken from reference TRBV7-6 and TRBJ2-5, reads GAGVSQSPRYKVTKRGQDVALRCDPISGHVSLYWYRQALGQGPEFLTYFNYEAQQDKSGLPNDRFSAERPEGSISTLTIQRTEQRDSAMYRCASSLAARWAQYFGPGTRLLVL.

The CDR3 coding sequence is TGTGCCAGCAGCTTCGGCCTAGCGGGACGGGTAGATACGCAGTATTTT. Encoded protein: CASSFGLAGRVDTQYF. The V gene is TRBV7-2, the J gene TRBJ2-3; 9 bases line up with TRBD2. Germline V gene data show CDR1 as SGHTA and CDR2 as FQGNSA. The CDR3 covers 16 residues. Trimming removed 3 bases from V and 5 bases from J; junction bases left unmatched: 9.

The DNA for the CDR3 is TGTGCCAGCAGTCTGATTAGTTCCGGGATCATTCGGCCCAATGAGCAGTTCTTC. Amino acids: CASSLISSGIIRPNEQFF. The chain recombines TRBV27 with TRBJ2-1; D is possibly TRBD2 (5 bases). This CDR3 has 18 residues. From germline, CDR1 is MNHEY and CDR2 SMNVEV (reference sequence). Trimming pared 5 bases from V and 6 bases from J, leaving 26 bases between.

This clonotype has ten or more counts. The V call is TRBV28, the J call TRBJ1-5, with 9 bases that match TRBD1. Germline assignment: CDR1 MDHEN and CDR2 SYDVKM. The V segment lost 7 bases and the J segment 5 bases; nucleotides outside the gene matches: 6. The CDR3 runs to 14 residues. Here the CDR3 reads CASIPGQGYQPQHF. The DNA of the CDR3 is TGTGCCAGCATCCCGGGACAGGGTTATCAGCCCCAGCATTTT. Drawing the rest from reference TRBV28 and TRBJ1-5, the complete variable domain is DVKVTQSSRYLVKRTGEKVFLECVQDMDHENMFWYRQDPGLGLRLIYFSYDVKMKEKGDIPEGYSVSREKKERFSLILESASTNQTSMYLCASIPGQGYQPQHFGDGTRLSIL.

The V and J genes are TRBV21-1 and TRBJ2-3; the D call in the table, TRBD1, was not verified against the DNA. TRBV21-1 is marked as a pseudogene. This CDR3 comprises 17 residues. This CDR3 reads CASSTENRGEHTDTQYF. CDR3 DNA: TGTGCCAGCAGCACTGAAAACCGGGGAGAACACACAGATACGCAGTATTTT.